The clone carrying this T cell receptor beta chain appeared a few times. What it recognizes is unknown. CD45RO/CCR7/CD25/CD127/CD95/CD27 separated CD4+ naive, central memory, regulatory and stem cell-like memory cells by sorting. The study reverse transcribed the entire isolated RNA, so it sequenced expressed TCRB transcripts. Method: immunoSEQ multiplex PCR; TCRdb's copy keeps in-frame clones and lacks some. The data contain 640,000 or so clones, over 12% of them singletons. The CDR3 sequence is 15 residues long. V lost 10 bases, J lost 0 bases, and 8 bases stayed unmatched. Germline CDR1 MGHDK, CDR2 SYGVNS. These data belong to a study of beta chain features in type 1 diabetes. Study-level points and caveats: Moderate yet significant TCRB CDR3 shortening was seen in Type 1 diabetes patients in all four CD4+ subsets.

This chain joins TRBV25-1 and TRBJ2-1, with TRBD1 matching over 8 bases. The source is a man younger than 35 with type 1 diabetes. The sequencing input was naive CD4+ T cells from blood. The CDR3: CATSQGASSYNEQFF. For the CDR3, the DNA is TGTGCCACCAGCCAGGGGGCAAGCTCCTACAATGAGCAGTTCTTC.